This T cell receptor beta chain was documented in a study of PD-1 blockade in mismatch repair-deficient tumors. Study summary: Patients had eleven to twelve mismatch repair-deficient cancer types, all previously treated and progressing.

Study conclusions and caveats: After pembrolizumab, tumor-resident clones rose rapidly, then generally contracted before radiologic responses.

On this clone itself: The antigen remains undetermined.

Mismatch repair deficiency was confirmed in all patients, by PCR or immunohistochemistry. TCR sequencing covered a few patients who responded to pembrolizumab. TCRdb's table, derived via immunoSEQ multiplex PCR, lists solely in-frame clones and lacks some. Of under 95,000 clones in the sample, approximately 81% were seen once. Trimming shortened V by 5 bases and J by 7 bases, and 12 bases separated the two germline ends. Germline V lookup: CDR1 MNHNY, CDR2 SVGAGI (reference sequence). CDR3 length equals 12 residues. This rearrangement joins TRBV6-6 to TRBJ2-7, with TRBD1 as a possible D gene (6 bases). The receptor was derived from an adult with mismatch repair-deficient cancer. The specimen was peripheral blood, collected 44 weeks after starting pembrolizumab. The DNA for the CDR3 is TGTGCCAGCAGTCAAACAGGGACGGAGCAGTACTTC. Its translation is CASSQTGTEQYF.